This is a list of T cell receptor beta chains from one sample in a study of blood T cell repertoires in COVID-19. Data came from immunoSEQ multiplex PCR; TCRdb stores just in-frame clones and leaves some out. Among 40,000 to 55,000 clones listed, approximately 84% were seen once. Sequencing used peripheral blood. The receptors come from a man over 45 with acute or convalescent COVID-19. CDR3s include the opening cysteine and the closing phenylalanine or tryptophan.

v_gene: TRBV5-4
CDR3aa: CASSLASGDSSPLHF

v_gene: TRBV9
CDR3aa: CASSPWQGYYEQYF

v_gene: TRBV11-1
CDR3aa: CASSLRGGKETQYF

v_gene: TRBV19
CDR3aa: CASSIGTGDYGYTF

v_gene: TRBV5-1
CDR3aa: CASSPRGGGAGEQFF

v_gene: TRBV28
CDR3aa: CASSLYTAGGWASPLHF

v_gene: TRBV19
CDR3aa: CASSIARGLRETQYF

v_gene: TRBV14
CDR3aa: CASSVRQDSTDTQYF

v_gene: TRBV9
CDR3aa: CASNARGSGTGELFF

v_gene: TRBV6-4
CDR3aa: CASSQHPGTAYEQYF

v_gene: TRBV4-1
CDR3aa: CASSQGTGGNQPQHF

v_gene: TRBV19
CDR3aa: CASRRTNREAFF

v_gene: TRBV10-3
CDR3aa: CAIRRGGSPGTDTQYF

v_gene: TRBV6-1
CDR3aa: CASSASGPEQFF

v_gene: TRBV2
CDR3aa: CASSEFYPTTDTQYF

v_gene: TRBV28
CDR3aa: CASTLESSYNSPLHF

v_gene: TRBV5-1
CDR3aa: CASSLVSSGSVDEQFF

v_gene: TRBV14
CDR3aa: CASSHRTSGVGTDTQYF

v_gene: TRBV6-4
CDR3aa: CASSAGETGELFF

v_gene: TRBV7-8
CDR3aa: CASSLGTSGSTDTQYF

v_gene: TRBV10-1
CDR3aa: CASSELGAQGEQYF

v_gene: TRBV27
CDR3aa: CASSNMSVLRSYNEQFF

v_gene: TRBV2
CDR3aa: CASSGRGYGNQPQHF

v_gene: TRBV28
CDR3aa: CASSLTGTSYEQYF

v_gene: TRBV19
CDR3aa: CASSIAGNQPQHF

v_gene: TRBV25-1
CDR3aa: CASTGGNTDTQYF

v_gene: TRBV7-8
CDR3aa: CASSLIGKYGEEPYEQYF

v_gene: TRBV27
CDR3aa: CASTQNAMGAMNEQFF

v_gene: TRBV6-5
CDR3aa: CASSQSTETQYF

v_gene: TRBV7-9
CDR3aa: CASSPRGRGSPYEQYF

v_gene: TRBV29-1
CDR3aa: CSVWIGLSRTRENTQYF

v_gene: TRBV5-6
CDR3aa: CASSTGTGLYEQYF

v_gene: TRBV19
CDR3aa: CASSIGAGEAYEQYF

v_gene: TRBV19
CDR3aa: CASSKGGAYEQYF

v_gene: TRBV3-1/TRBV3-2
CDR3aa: CASSQGTSSPLHF

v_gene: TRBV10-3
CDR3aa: CAISEREGVWNTEAFF

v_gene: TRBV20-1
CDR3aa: CSASDGSGYEQYF

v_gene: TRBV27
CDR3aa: CASSSTSVMNTGELFF

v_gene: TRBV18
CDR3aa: CASSGTGDTEAFF

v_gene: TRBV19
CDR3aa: CASSGGADPNTEAFF

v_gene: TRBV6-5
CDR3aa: CASGTGGANVLTF

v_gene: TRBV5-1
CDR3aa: CASSFEGNSNEKLFF

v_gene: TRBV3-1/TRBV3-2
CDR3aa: CASSPWDSGAYGYTF

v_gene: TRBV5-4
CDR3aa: CASSFGTGGPEEQYF

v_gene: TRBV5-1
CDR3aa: CASSLGQGLLSGGYTF

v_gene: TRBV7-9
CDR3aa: CASSSRTSGPEQFF

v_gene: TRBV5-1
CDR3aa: CASSLGWSAGGYNEQFF